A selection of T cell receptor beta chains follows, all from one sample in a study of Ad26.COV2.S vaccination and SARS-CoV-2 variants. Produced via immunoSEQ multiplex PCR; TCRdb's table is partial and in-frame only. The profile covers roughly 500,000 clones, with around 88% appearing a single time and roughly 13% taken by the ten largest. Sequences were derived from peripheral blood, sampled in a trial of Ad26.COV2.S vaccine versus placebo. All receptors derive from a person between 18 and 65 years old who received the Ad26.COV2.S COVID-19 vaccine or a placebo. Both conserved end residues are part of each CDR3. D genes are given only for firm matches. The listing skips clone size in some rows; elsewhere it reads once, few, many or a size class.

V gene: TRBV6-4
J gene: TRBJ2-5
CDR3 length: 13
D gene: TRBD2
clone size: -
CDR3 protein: CASREAGDETQYF
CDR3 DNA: TGTGCCAGCAGAGAAGCGGGAGATGAGACCCAGTACTTC

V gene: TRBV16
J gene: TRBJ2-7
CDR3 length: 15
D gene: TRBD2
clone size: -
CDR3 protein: CASSQLIGRSYEQYF
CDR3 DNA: TGTGCCAGCAGCCAACTAATCGGGAGGTCCTACGAGCAGTACTTC

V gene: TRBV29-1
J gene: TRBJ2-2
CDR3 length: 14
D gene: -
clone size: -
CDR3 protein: CSVGSGANTGELFF
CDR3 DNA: TGCAGCGTAGGTTCCGGGGCGAACACCGGGGAGCTGTTTTTT

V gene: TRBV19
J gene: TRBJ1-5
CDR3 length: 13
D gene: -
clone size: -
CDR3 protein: CASSIRGLEPQHF
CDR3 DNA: TGTGCCAGTAGTATCAGGGGTCTAGAGCCCCAGCATTTT

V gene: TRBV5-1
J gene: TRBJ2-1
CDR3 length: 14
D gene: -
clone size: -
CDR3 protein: CASSPLRSYNEQFF
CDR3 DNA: TGCGCCAGCAGCCCACTTCGGTCCTACAATGAGCAGTTCTTC

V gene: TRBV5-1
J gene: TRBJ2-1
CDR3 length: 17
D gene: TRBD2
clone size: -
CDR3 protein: CASSPPGLAGSYNEQFF
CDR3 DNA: TGCGCCAGCAGCCCCCCCGGACTAGCGGGCTCCTACAATGAGCAGTTCTTC

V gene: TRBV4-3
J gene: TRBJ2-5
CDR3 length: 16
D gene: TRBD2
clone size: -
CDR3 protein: CASSQDSLAGTETQYF
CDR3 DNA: TGCGCCAGCAGCCAAGATTCACTAGCGGGGACAGAGACCCAGTACTTC

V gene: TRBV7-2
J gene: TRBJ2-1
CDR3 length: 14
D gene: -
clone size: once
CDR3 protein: CASSRPYRSNEQFF
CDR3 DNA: TGTGCCAGCAGCAGGCCGTATAGGAGCAATGAGCAGTTCTTC

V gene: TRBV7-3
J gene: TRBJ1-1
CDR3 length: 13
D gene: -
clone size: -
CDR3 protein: CASSLRWNTEAFF
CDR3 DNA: TGTGCCAGCAGCCTTCGATGGAACACTGAAGCTTTCTTT

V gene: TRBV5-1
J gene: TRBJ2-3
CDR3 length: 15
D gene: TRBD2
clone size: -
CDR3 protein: CASSLGSGSADTQYF
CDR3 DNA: TGCGCCAGCAGCTTGGGTAGCGGGTCAGCAGATACGCAGTATTTT

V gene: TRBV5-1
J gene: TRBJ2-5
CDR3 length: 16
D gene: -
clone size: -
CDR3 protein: CASSLAASQRSGTQYF
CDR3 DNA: TGCGCCAGCAGCTTGGCCGCGTCACAGCGATCGGGGACCCAGTACTTC

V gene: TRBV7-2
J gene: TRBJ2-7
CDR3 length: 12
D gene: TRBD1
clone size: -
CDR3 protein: CASSQDRLEQYF
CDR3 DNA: TGTGCCAGCAGCCAGGACAGGCTTGAGCAGTACTTC

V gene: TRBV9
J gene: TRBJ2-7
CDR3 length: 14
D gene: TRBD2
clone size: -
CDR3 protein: CASSKASGAYEQYF
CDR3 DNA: TGTGCCAGCAGCAAGGCTAGCGGGGCCTACGAGCAGTACTTC

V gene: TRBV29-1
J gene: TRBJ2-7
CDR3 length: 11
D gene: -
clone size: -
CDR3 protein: CSVGRDYEQYF
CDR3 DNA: TGCAGCGTTGGTAGGGACTACGAGCAGTACTTC

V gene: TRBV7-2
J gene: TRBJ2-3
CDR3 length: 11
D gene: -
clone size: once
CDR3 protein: CASSETDTQYF
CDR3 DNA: TGTGCCAGCAGCGAAACAGATACGCAGTATTTT

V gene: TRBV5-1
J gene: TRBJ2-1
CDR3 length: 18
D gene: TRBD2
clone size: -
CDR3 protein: CASSMGLAGGGINSEQFF
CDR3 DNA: TGCGCCAGCAGCATGGGACTAGCGGGAGGGGGGATTAACAGTGAGCAGTTCTTC